This T cell receptor beta chain comes out of a study of blood T cell repertoires in COVID-19. Overall study context: The United States, Italy and Spain were the sources of the acute and convalescent COVID-19 samples.

The CDR3 is 14 amino acids. The junction had 1 base not matched to a gene; V was cut back by 2 bases and J by 5 bases. Germline CDR1 reads LGHDT; CDR2 reads YNNKEL (reference sequence). The method was immunoSEQ multiplex PCR; TCRdb's version includes in-frame clones alone and lacks a portion of them. The sample gives over 450,000 clones, approximately 91% of which show up once; about 8.2% is in the top ten. This chain joins TRBV3-1 (or the pseudogene TRBV3-2) and TRBJ2-1; TRBD2 agrees at 9 bases. Source material: peripheral blood. The TCR originated in a woman between 45 and 60 years old with COVID-19, enrolled during active disease. As DNA, the CDR3 is TGTGCCAGCAGCCAACGCGGGGGGGACAATGAGCAGTTCTTC. Protein product: CASSQRGGDNEQFF.